These T cell receptor beta chains were read from a single sample in a study of T cell responses to AZD1222 COVID-19 vaccine. This table comes from immunoSEQ multiplex PCR, and its TCRdb copy is limited to in-frame clones, with some not included. The sample has over 110,000 clones; 92% are singletons. The material was peripheral blood, obtained on day 0 of AZD1222 vaccination. These receptors were taken from an adult in good health. Both conserved end residues are part of each CDR3. The D gene is left open where the match is weak. Expanded clones get a size class; other rows say once, few or many, or leave the size out.

d_call clone_size j_call v_call cdr3_aa cdr3_nt
TRBD1 NA TRBJ2-7 TRBV6-5 CASSYETGQGALQYF TGTGCCAGCAGTTACGAGACCGGACAGGGGGCTTTGCAGTACTTC
NA once TRBJ2-4 TRBV7-8 CASSLGIYKNIQYF TGTGCCAGCAGCTTAGGAATATACAAAAACATTCAGTACTTC
TRBD1 medium-sized TRBJ2-1 TRBV6-5 CASSKRGRHEQFF TGTGCCAGCAGTAAAAGGGGGCGACACGAGCAGTTCTTC
NA NA TRBJ1-3 TRBV7-2 CASSYKSGASGNTIYF TGTGCCAGCAGCTACAAGTCGGGGGCGTCTGGAAACACCATATATTTT
NA NA TRBJ2-3 TRBV9 CASSVAGGRDTQYF TGTGCCAGCAGCGTAGCCGGAGGGCGAGATACGCAGTATTTT
TRBD2 NA TRBJ2-1 TRBV9 CASSRIAGDYNEQFF TGTGCCAGCAGCAGGATAGCGGGAGACTACAATGAGCAGTTCTTC
TRBD2 once TRBJ2-3 TRBV9 CASSVESQSGRATDTQYF TGTGCCAGCAGCGTTGAGAGCCAAAGCGGGAGGGCCACAGATACGCAGTATTTT
NA NA TRBJ1-6 TRBV30 CAWSVSKGWDSPLHF TGTGCCTGGAGTGTATCAAAGGGGTGGGATTCACCCCTCCACTTT
TRBD2 NA TRBJ2-3 TRBV29-1 CSVGTSGNTDTQYF TGCAGCGTTGGGACTAGCGGGAACACAGATACGCAGTATTTT
NA NA TRBJ1-5 TRBV29-1 CSVRVGGSNQPQHF TGCAGCGTTCGGGTCGGGGGTAGCAATCAGCCCCAGCATTTT
NA NA TRBJ2-4 TRBV9 CASSVARRGNIQYF TGTGCCAGCAGCGTAGCCAGGAGGGGAAACATTCAGTACTTC
NA NA TRBJ2-7 TRBV4-3 CASSQDQNRFLFGEQYF TGCGCCAGCAGCCAAGATCAGAACAGGTTCCTTTTCGGCGAGCAGTACTTC
NA NA TRBJ1-2 TRBV19 CASSHPGGGFGYGYTF TGTGCCAGTAGCCACCCGGGGGGGGGCTTCGGTTATGGCTACACCTTC
TRBD1 NA TRBJ1-5 TRBV30 CAWSGDSHNQPQHF TGTGCCTGGAGTGGGGACAGCCACAATCAGCCCCAGCATTTT
NA NA TRBJ2-3 TRBV5-4 CASSLQRKRSTDTQYF TGTGCCAGCAGCCTACAGCGGAAGAGGAGCACAGATACGCAGTATTTT
NA NA TRBJ1-2 TRBV30 CAWGESGYYGYTF TGTGCCTGGGGCGAGAGCGGGTACTATGGCTACACCTTC
NA NA TRBJ2-2 TRBV9 CASSVLGDPNTGELFF TGTGCCAGCAGCGTCTTGGGGGACCCTAACACCGGGGAGCTGTTTTTT
TRBD2 NA TRBJ2-3 TRBV4-1 CASSQPGLGADTQYF TGCGCCAGCAGCCAACCGGGACTAGGGGCAGATACGCAGTATTTT
TRBD2 NA TRBJ2-1 TRBV19 CASSIDGAGGQFF TGTGCCAGTAGTATAGATGGGGCGGGAGGGCAGTTCTTC
NA NA TRBJ2-7 TRBV4-3 CASSRDIRGGLEQYF TGCGCCAGCAGCCGAGACATCCGTGGGGGTTTGGAGCAGTACTTC
TRBD2 NA TRBJ2-7 TRBV7-6 CASSLLPPTTSGGGYEQYF TGTGCCAGCAGCCTTCTGCCCCCGACGACTAGCGGGGGAGGGTACGAGCAGTACTTC
TRBD2 NA TRBJ2-7 TRBV7-2 CASSLMASGPGEQYF TGTGCCAGCAGCTTGATGGCTAGCGGCCCTGGGGAGCAGTACTTC
NA NA TRBJ1-2 TRBV19 CASSRGHRVDYGYTF TGTGCCAGTAGTCGGGGGCATAGGGTCGACTATGGCTACACCTTC
NA NA TRBJ2-7 TRBV5-6 CASSLAVSYEQYF TGTGCCAGCAGCTTGGCAGTCTCCTACGAGCAGTACTTC
NA NA TRBJ2-2 TRBV21-1 CASSGTHTGELFF TGTGCCAGTAGCGGGACTCACACCGGGGAGCTGTTTTTT
NA NA TRBJ1-5 TRBV10-3 CATVQRADQPQHF TGTGCCACGGTTCAAAGGGCTGATCAGCCCCAGCATTTT
NA NA TRBJ2-4 TRBV30 CAWSVQTLQYF TGTGCCTGGAGTGTTCAGACTTTGCAGTACTTC
NA NA TRBJ1-5 TRBV5-5 CASSLGGIGNQPQHF TGTGCCAGCAGCTTGGGGGGGATCGGCAATCAGCCCCAGCATTTT
NA NA TRBJ1-5 TRBV4-3 CASSQESWGNNQPQHF TGCGCCAGCAGCCAAGAATCGTGGGGGAACAATCAGCCCCAGCATTTT
TRBD1 NA TRBJ2-1 TRBV19 CASSTHRGYNEQFF TGTGCCAGTAGTACGCACAGGGGCTACAATGAGCAGTTCTTC
TRBD1 NA TRBJ2-7 TRBV11-1 CASSLLPRDRGYEQYF TGTGCCAGCAGCTTATTGCCCCGGGACAGGGGCTACGAGCAGTACTTC
NA once TRBJ2-2 TRBV19 CASSIDATGELFF TGTGCCAGTAGTATTGACGCCACCGGGGAGCTGTTTTTT
NA NA TRBJ2-3 TRBV11-3 CASSLTSGRPPDTQYF TGTGCCAGCAGCTTAACGTCTGGCAGGCCTCCCGATACGCAGTATTTT
NA NA TRBJ1-1 TRBV14 CASSQVGHLNTEAFF TGTGCCAGCAGCCAAGTCGGGCACCTAAACACTGAAGCTTTCTTT
TRBD1 NA TRBJ2-5 TRBV4-1 CASSPTDRGQETQYF TGCGCCAGCAGCCCCACCGACAGGGGTCAAGAGACCCAGTACTTC
NA NA TRBJ1-3 TRBV3-1/TRBV3-2 CASSQMVRSTIYF TGTGCCAGCAGCCAAATGGTGAGGAGCACCATATATTTT
TRBD1 NA TRBJ2-2 TRBV28 CASSQSGTVSTGELFF TGTGCCAGCAGTCAATCCGGGACAGTAAGCACCGGGGAGCTGTTTTTT
TRBD1 NA TRBJ1-2 TRBV6-6 CASRDRESNGYTF TGTGCCAGCAGAGACAGGGAGTCGAATGGCTACACCTTC
NA NA TRBJ1-3 TRBV9 CASSSGRDKNTIYF TGTGCCAGCAGTTCCGGGCGAGACAAAAACACCATATATTTT
TRBD2 NA TRBJ2-1 TRBV10-1 CASSDAGLAGAGEQFF TGCGCCAGCAGTGATGCGGGACTAGCGGGAGCGGGGGAGCAGTTCTTC